This T cell receptor beta chain derives from a study of hypomethylating agent response in myelodysplastic syndrome. The wider study: A diploid cytogenetic profile was most common; mean age approximately 72 +/- 6.3 years.

The CDR3 covers 15 residues. Germline V gene sequence: CDR1 LNHDA, CDR2 SQIVND (reference sequence). The V end was cut by 7 bases, the J end by 0 bases, with 16 bases between. Two replicates of around 200 ng each gave 400 ng DNA per sample, survey resolution. Generated by immunoSEQ multiplex PCR, the TCRdb table keeps only in-frame clones and is missing some. The sample shows 2,500 to 3,500 clones, 82% of them seen only once. Source: bone marrow, taken before or after starting hypomethylating agent treatment for myelodysplastic syndrome (not recorded which). The sequence derives from a human donor with myelodysplastic syndrome. V usage is TRBV19 and J usage is TRBJ2-7; perhaps TRBD2 as D (6 bases). The CDR3 reads CASTDSAGSSYEQYF. CDR3 in DNA: TGTGCCAGTACCGATAGCGCGGGGAGCTCCTACGAGCAGTACTTC.